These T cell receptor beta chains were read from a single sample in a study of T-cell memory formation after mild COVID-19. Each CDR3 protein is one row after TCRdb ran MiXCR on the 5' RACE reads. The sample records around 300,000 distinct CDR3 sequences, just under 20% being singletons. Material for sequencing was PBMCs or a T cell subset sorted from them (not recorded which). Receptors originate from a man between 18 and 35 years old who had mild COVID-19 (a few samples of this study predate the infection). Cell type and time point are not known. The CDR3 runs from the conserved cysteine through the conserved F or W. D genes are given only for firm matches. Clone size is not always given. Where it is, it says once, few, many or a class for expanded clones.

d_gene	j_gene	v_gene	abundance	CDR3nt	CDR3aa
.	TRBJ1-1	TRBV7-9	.	TGTGCCAGCAGCTTAGGATCGGGTGAAGCTTTCTTT	CASSLGSGEAFF
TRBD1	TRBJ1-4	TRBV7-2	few	TGTGCCAGCAGCCCGGACAGGGGGCGGACTGAAAAACTGTTTTTT	CASSPDRGRTEKLFF
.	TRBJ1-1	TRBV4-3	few	TGCGCCAGCAGCCAAGATCGAACAGATTTTAGTGCTGAAGCTTTCTTT	CASSQDRTDFSAEAFF
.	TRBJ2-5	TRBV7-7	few	TGTGCTAGCTCCCGGGGTCGGAGGGAGACCCAGTACTTC	CASSRGRRETQYF
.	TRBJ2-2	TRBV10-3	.	TGTGCCATCAGCAGAACAGGGTATTACACCGGGGAGCTGTTTTTT	CAISRTGYYTGELFF
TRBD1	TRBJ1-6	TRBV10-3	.	TGTGCCATCAGACAGGGGGCAGAAAATTCACCCCTCCACTTT	CAIRQGAENSPLHF
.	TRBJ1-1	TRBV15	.	TGTGCCACCAGCTTCCCGCCGGGCAAATTGAACACTGAAGCTTTCTTT	CATSFPPGKLNTEAFF
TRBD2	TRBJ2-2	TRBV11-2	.	TGTGCCAGCAGCCCCCTGGGAGGGGCGAACACCGGGGAGCTGTTTTTT	CASSPLGGANTGELFF
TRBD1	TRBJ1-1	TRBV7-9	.	TGTGCCAGCAGCCTTAAGGACAGGCTGAACACTGAAGCTTTCTTT	CASSLKDRLNTEAFF
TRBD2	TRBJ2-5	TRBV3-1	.	TGTGCCAGCAGCCCCACCGGGGAGGGGACCCAGTACTTC	CASSPTGEGTQYF
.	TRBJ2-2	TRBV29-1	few	TGCAGCGCACAGGGAGCCGGGGAGCTGTTTTTT	CSAQGAGELFF
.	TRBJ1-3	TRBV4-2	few	TGTGCCAGCAGCCAAGAGAAAGGAGGGAGTGGAAACACCATATATTTT	CASSQEKGGSGNTIYF
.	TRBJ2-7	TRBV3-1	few	TGTGCCAGCAGCGAGACAGTCTCCTCCTACGAGCAGTACTTC	CASSETVSSYEQYF
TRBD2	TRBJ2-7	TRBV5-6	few	TGTGCCAGCAGCTTGGTAGCGGGGGTTCACGAGCAGTACTTC	CASSLVAGVHEQYF
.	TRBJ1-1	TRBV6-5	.	TGTGCCAGCAGTTACTCGCCGGCAGGGACGGACACTGAAGCTTTCTTT	CASSYSPAGTDTEAFF
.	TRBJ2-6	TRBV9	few	TGTGCCAGCAGCGGGAGGGGGGACTCTGGGGCCAACGTCCTGACTTTC	CASSGRGDSGANVLTF
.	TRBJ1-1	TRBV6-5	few	TGTGCCAGCAGTTACGGGGGCCGCCCTGAAGCTTTCTTT	CASSYGGRPEAFF
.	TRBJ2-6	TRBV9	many	TGTGCCAGCAGCGTAGTTGCGGGGCCGTCTGGGGCCAACGTCCTGACTTTC	CASSVVAGPSGANVLTF
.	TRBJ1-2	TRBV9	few	TGTGCCAGCAGCGAGGCACTGACAGGCCCCCCCTATGGCTACACCTTC	CASSEALTGPPYGYTF
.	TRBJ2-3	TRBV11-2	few	TGTGCCAGCAGCTTAGGACCGATTAGCACAGATACGCAGTATTTT	CASSLGPISTDTQYF
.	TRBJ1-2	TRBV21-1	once	TGTGCCAGCACCCCGACAGGGGTAGTCTATGGCTACACCTTC	CASTPTGVVYGYTF
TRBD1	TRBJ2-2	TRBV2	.	TGTGCCAGCAGTGGAGATCAAGAACAGGGGGGCAGGGAGCTGTTTTTT	CASSGDQEQGGRELFF
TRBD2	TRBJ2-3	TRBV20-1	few	TGCAGTGCTAGGATCGGGGGGGCAGGGACAGATACGCAGTATTTT	CSARIGGAGTDTQYF
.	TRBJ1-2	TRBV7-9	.	TGTGCCAGCAGCCAAGGGCCGTTTGGCTATGGCTACACCTTC	CASSQGPFGYGYTF
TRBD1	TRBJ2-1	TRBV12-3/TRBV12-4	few	TGTGCCAGCAGTCCCGACAGGGGCGCAGGAGAGCAGTTCTTC	CASSPDRGAGEQFF
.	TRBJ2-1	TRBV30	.	TGTGCCTGGGCGACTAGGGGCCGCTACAATGAGCAGTTCTTC	CAWATRGRYNEQFF
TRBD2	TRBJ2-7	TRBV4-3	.	TGCGCCAGCAGCCAACTAGCGGGGGGCTCCTACGAGCAGTACTTC	CASSQLAGGSYEQYF